Presented here are 21 T cell receptor beta chains from one specimen sequenced in a study of early T cells in non-severe SARS-CoV-2 infection. Each CDR3 protein is one row after TCRdb ran MiXCR on the 5' RACE reads. Among more than 35,000 distinct CDR3 sequences, around 5% were seen once, and the ten largest hold roughly 29%. The sample consisted of whole blood. These receptors were obtained from an adult who was a healthcare worker with PCR-confirmed SARS-CoV-2 infection or an uninfected control (not recorded which).

This clonotype was seen a handful of times. The chain carries TRBV28 and TRBJ2-3; the match to TRBD2 covers 7 bases. The CDR3 is made up of 15 amino acids. Germline V gives CDR1 MDHEN, CDR2 SYDVKM. V lost 5 bases, J lost 7 bases, and 12 bases stayed unmatched. DNA of the CDR3: TGTGCCAGCAGTAGGGTTCTAGCGGATTCTTATACGCAGTATTTT. It translates to CASSRVLADSYTQYF. Full variable domain (remainder filled in from reference TRBV28 and TRBJ2-3): DVKVTQSSRYLVKRTGEKVFLECVQDMDHENMFWYRQDPGLGLRLIYFSYDVKMKEKGDIPEGYSVSREKKERFSLILESASTNQTSMYLCASSRVLADSYTQYFGPGTRLTVL.

A note on this clonotype: This sequence may be a read error, since a much larger clone differs from it by one base. The rearrangement links TRBV2 to TRBJ1-2; D may be TRBD1 (6 bases). Trimming cost V 7 bases and J 3 bases, with 6 bases left between them. Per germline, CDR1 SNHLY and CDR2 FYNNEI. CDR3 length equals 11 residues. This CDR3 is CASTGDYGYTF. CDR3 DNA: TGTGCCAGCACAGGGGACTATGGCTACACCTTC. The full variable domain, rest sourced from reference TRBV2 and TRBJ1-2, is EPEVTQTPSHQVTQMGQEVILRCVPISNHLYFYWYRQILGQKVEFLVSFYNNEISEKSEIFDDQFSVERPDGSNFTLKIRSTKLEDSAMYFCASTGDYGYTFGSGTRLTVV.

This clonotype was detected many times. This chain connects TRBV6-2 or TRBV6-3 to TRBJ2-7, with 11 bases identical to TRBD1. CDR1 is MNHEY, CDR2 SVGEGT, per germline. V lost 6 bases to trimming and J lost 5 bases; unmatched junction nucleotides: 3. The CDR3 has 13 amino acids. CDR3 sequence: CASRGTGGHEQYF. In DNA, the CDR3 is TGTGCCAGCAGGGGGACAGGGGGACACGAGCAGTACTTC.

The gene calls are TRBV12-3 or TRBV12-4 and TRBJ2-3, with 7 bases fitting TRBD1. The CDR3 consists of 15 residues. With V trimmed by 3 bases and J by 6 bases, 9 bases remained unmatched. The chain's CDR3 is CASSFGDRDGDTQYF. In DNA, the CDR3 is TGTGCCAGCAGTTTCGGGGACAGAGACGGGGATACGCAGTATTTT.

This clonotype showed up just a few times. The genes are TRBV30 and TRBJ2-1; TRBD2 aligns across 10 bases. There are 13 residues in the CDR3. CDR1 and CDR2 from the germline V gene are GTSNPN and SVGIG (reference sequence). The J segment lost 7 bases and the V segment lost 8 bases, leaving 8 bases of the junction unmatched. The CDR3 reads CAGTGTSVNEQFF. The CDR3 DNA follows: TGTGCCGGAACTGGGACTAGCGTGAATGAGCAGTTCTTC.

Ten or more counts support this clonotype. The chain links TRBV5-1 to TRBJ2-1; D unresolved. This CDR3 is 12 amino acids long. Deletions cut 2 bases from V and 4 bases from J, with 4 bases between. The germline V gene has CDR1 SGHRS and CDR2 YFSETQ. CDR3 DNA sequence: TGCGCCAGCAGCTTATGGTACAATGAGCAGTTCTTC. Translating gives CASSLWYNEQFF.

This clonotype has ten or more counts. V and J are TRBV5-8 and TRBJ2-5; 8 positions agree with TRBD2. After removal of 4 bases from V and 7 bases from J, the junction contained 12 bases not matched to a gene. Germline V gene lookup returns CDR1 SGHTS and CDR2 YDEGEE. This CDR3 contains 15 residues. CDR3 DNA sequence: TGTGCCAGCAGCGTAACCGGAGCCCGGGGGGGGACCCAGTACTTC. As protein: CASSVTGARGGTQYF.

This chain joins TRBV7-9 and TRBJ1-1, with TRBD1 matching over 9 bases. The J segment lost 5 bases and the V segment lost 1 base, leaving 5 bases of the junction unmatched. The CDR3 is made up of 15 amino acids. Germline values: CDR1 SEHNR, CDR2 FQNEAQ (reference sequence). CDR3 sequence: CASSLGTGVGTEAFF. The CDR3 DNA follows: TGTGCCAGCAGCTTAGGGACAGGGGTGGGAACTGAAGCTTTCTTT. The whole variable domain, filled in from reference TRBV7-9 and TRBJ1-1, reads DTGVSQNPRHKITKRGQNVTFRCDPISEHNRLYWYRQTLGQGPEFLTYFQNEAQLEKSRLLSDRFSAERPKGSFSTLEIQRTEQGDSAMYLCASSLGTGVGTEAFFGQGTRLTVV.

This clonotype was detected ten times or more. The chain recombines TRBV7-6 with TRBJ2-1; 9 bases map to TRBD1. Germline CDR1 reads SGHVS; CDR2 reads FNYEAQ. This CDR3 is 16 amino acids long. The trim removed 1 base at V and 3 bases at J, leaving 4 bases unmatched. The CDR3 sequence: CASSLGDRGFYNEQFF. CDR3 sequence (DNA): TGTGCCAGCAGCTTAGGCGACAGGGGGTTCTACAATGAGCAGTTCTTC.

This clonotype was counted ten times or more. The rearrangement links TRBV29-1 to TRBJ1-2, with unresolved D. V lost 4 bases, J lost 8 bases, and 14 bases lay in between. CDR1 SQVTM and CDR2 ANQGSEA come from the germline V gene. This CDR3 is 12 amino acids long. The CDR3 DNA sequence: TGCAGCGTTGCTGATCGGGGTTGGGGCTACACCTTC. It specifies CSVADRGWGYTF.

This clonotype was detected many times. CDR3 protein: CASSLRAETQYF. Here the CDR3 DNA reads TGTGCCAGCAGTTTAAGGGCAGAGACCCAGTACTTC. The chain links TRBV12-3 or TRBV12-4 to TRBJ2-5; D remains ambiguous. This CDR3 has 12 amino acids. V lost 2 bases and J lost 4, with 5 bases in between.

This clonotype was seen repeatedly, ten times or more. The genes are TRBV6-5 and TRBJ2-3; 7 bases are a match to TRBD2. In germline, CDR1 is MNHEY, CDR2 SVGAGI. The CDR3 sequence is 16 residues long. Losses at the gene ends were 0 bases for V and 4 bases for J; bases not matched to a gene: 7. In nucleotides, the CDR3 is TGTGCCAGCAGTTACTCGAGTCTAGCGGCCGCAGATACGCAGTATTTT. The encoded protein is CASSYSSLAAADTQYF.

The chain joins TRBV6-1 to TRBJ2-5, with D unresolved. CDR1 is MNHNS and CDR2 is SASEGT in the germline V gene. This CDR3 spans 12 amino acids. With 7 bases removed from V and 5 bases from J, the gap between germline ends came to 11 bases. The CDR3 sequence is CASTMNGETQYF. The CDR3 DNA reads TGTGCCAGCACTATGAACGGGGAGACCCAGTACTTC.

This clonotype was seen only a few times. The V gene is TRBV20-1, the J gene TRBJ2-7, with TRBD1 as a possible D gene (7 bases). The V end lost 3 bases, the J end lost 1 base, and 10 bases lay between the germline ends. Germline CDR1 and CDR2: DFQATT and SNEGSKA (reference sequence). CDR3 length: 13 amino acids. This CDR3 reads CSARRGQSYEQYF. The CDR3 region has the DNA TGCAGTGCTAGGCGGGGACAGTCCTACGAGCAGTACTTC.

The chain employs TRBV7-6 and TRBJ2-3; possibly TRBD2 for D (5 bases). CDR1 is SGHVS and CDR2 is FNYEAQ in the germline V gene. The CDR3 has 16 residues. V was pared by 1 base and J by 0 bases, with 11 bases between. Here the CDR3 reads CASSLVPSGSTDTQYF. The CDR3 coding sequence is TGTGCCAGCAGCTTAGTCCCCAGCGGCAGCACAGATACGCAGTATTTT.

This clonotype was detected ten times or more. V is TRBV6-2 or TRBV6-3 and J is TRBJ1-1; D possibly corresponds to TRBD1 (5 bases). V lost 4 bases and J 3 bases, leaving 9 bases between the germline ends. This CDR3 is 13 amino acids long. Germline CDR1 MNHEY, CDR2 SVGEGT. CDR3 protein: CASSSPGHTEAFF. Written as DNA, the CDR3 is TGTGCCAGCAGTTCTCCGGGGCACACTGAAGCTTTCTTT.

Comments on this clonotype: A read error is possible here, since a much larger clone lies one base away. The chain couples TRBV7-2 to TRBJ2-1; D is undetermined. Trimming shortened V by 0 bases and J by 2 bases, and 11 bases separated the two germline ends. This CDR3 is 16 amino acids long. Looked up from germline, CDR1 is SGHTA and CDR2 is FQGNSA. The CDR3 region is CASSLAALRAYNEQFF. The CDR3 nucleotides are TGTGCCAGCAGCTTAGCAGCCCTCCGCGCCTACAATGAGCAGTTCTTC.

This clonotype was picked up many times. V and J are TRBV29-1 and TRBJ2-2, with D tentatively TRBD1 (6 bases). The CDR3 contains 16 residues. V lost 7 bases and J lost 5, with 23 bases in between. In germline, CDR1 is SQVTM, CDR2 ANQGSEA. The CDR3 protein is CSAPGPTGRGTGELFF. CDR3 DNA sequence: TGCAGCGCCCCGGGCCCCACAGGGAGAGGGACCGGGGAGCTGTTTTTT.

This clonotype has a count of ten or more. The genes are TRBV12-5 and TRBJ2-1; D possibly uses TRBD1 or TRBD2 (5 bases each). This CDR3 has 13 residues. Germline V gives CDR1 LGHNT, CDR2 FRNRAP. V shed 2 bases and J shed 8 bases, with 10 bases lying between them. The CDR3 here is CASGLRGVDEQFF. CDR3 sequence (DNA): TGTGCTAGTGGTTTGCGAGGGGTCGATGAGCAGTTCTTC.

The V gene is TRBV28, the J gene TRBJ2-3; D unresolved. CDR1 and CDR2 (germline): MDHEN, SYDVKM. V dropped 2 bases and J dropped 0 bases, with 6 bases sitting between them. The CDR3 runs 14 residues. The CDR3 sequence: CASSLLDSTDTQYF. The CDR3, as DNA: TGTGCCAGCAGTTTACTCGATAGCACAGATACGCAGTATTTT.

This sequence joins TRBV5-4 and TRBJ2-7, with D possibly being TRBD2 (5 bases). This CDR3 spans 12 amino acids. Trimming shortened V by 5 bases and J by 5 bases, and 11 bases separated the two germline ends. The germline gives CDR1 SGHNT, CDR2 YYREEE (reference sequence). The chain's CDR3 is CASSGTADEQYF. The CDR3 DNA reads as TGTGCCAGCAGTGGAACAGCGGACGAGCAGTACTTC.